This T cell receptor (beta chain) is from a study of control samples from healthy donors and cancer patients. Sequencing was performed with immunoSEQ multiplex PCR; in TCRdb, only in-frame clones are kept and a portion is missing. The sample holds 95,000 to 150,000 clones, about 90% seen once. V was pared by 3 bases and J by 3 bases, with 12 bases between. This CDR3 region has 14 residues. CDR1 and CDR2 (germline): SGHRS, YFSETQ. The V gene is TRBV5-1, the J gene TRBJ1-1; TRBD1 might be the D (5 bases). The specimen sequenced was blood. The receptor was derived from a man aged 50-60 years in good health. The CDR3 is CASSSRVGDTEAFF. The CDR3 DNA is TGCGCCAGCAGCTCCAGGGTCGGGGACACTGAAGCTTTCTTT.